Listed here are 28 T cell receptor beta chains from one sample, sequenced in a study of CD8+ T cells in alopecia areata. Reverse transcription of extracted RNA yielded cDNA, which provided the sequencing template. Using immunoSEQ multiplex PCR, the repertoire was profiled, and TCRdb retains in-frame clones only, with some absent. The sample shows roughly 100,000 clones, about 58% of them seen only once. Treatment described: oral pan-JAK inhibitor, 5-10 mg twice daily. The source was CD8+ T cells sorted from blood, collected at week 4, from a patient treated with tofacitinib. The origin of the receptors is a human donor with alopecia areata.

The chain uses TRBV9 and TRBJ1-2; 10 bases line up with TRBD1. V gave up 3 bases and J gave up 3 bases; unmatched junction bases: 2. There are 14 residues in the CDR3. CDR1 and CDR2 (germline): SGDLS, YYNGEE. CDR3 DNA: TGTGCCAGCAGCGCGACAGGGGGCTACTATGGCTACACCTTC. Translation: CASSATGGYYGYTF.

Here the CDR3 reads CASSSWAGKDTEAFF. The CDR3 DNA is TGTGCCAGCAGCTCATGGGCAGGGAAGGACACTGAAGCTTTCTTT. The V and J genes are TRBV11-2 and TRBJ1-1, with D maybe TRBD1 (5 bases). V was cut by 4 bases and J by 3 bases, with 15 bases left in between. Per the germline V gene, CDR1 is SGHAT and CDR2 is FQNNGV. The CDR3 covers 15 residues. The full variable domain, with the rest looked up from reference TRBV11-2 and TRBJ1-1, is EAGVAQSPRYKIIEKRQSVAFWCNPISGHATLYWYQQILGQGPKLLIQFQNNGVVDDSQLPKDRFSAERLKGVDSTLKIQPAKLEDSAVYLCASSSWAGKDTEAFFGQGTRLTVV.

The CDR3 coding sequence is TGTGCCAGCAGCTTATCGGGGCAGCCCCAGCATTTT. Translated: CASSLSGQPQHF. The rearrangement links TRBV13 to TRBJ1-5; D gene uncertain. This CDR3 is 12 amino acids long. Looked up from germline, CDR1 is PRHDT and CDR2 is FYEKMQ (reference sequence). Trimming stripped 2 bases from V and 7 bases from J, with 6 bases between.

This clone occurred a few times. J is TRBJ1-1 and V is TRBV5-6; D is perhaps TRBD1 (5 bases). This CDR3 contains 14 residues. Germline CDR1 SGHDT, CDR2 YYEEEE. V lost 0 bases and J lost 5, with 11 bases in between. The CDR3 is CASSLAGAGTEAFF. In nucleotides, the CDR3 is TGTGCCAGCAGCTTGGCTGGGGCCGGGACTGAAGCTTTCTTT.

V gene TRBV28 combines with J gene TRBJ2-3; D unresolved. V was cut by 5 bases and J by 5 bases, with 8 bases left in between. This CDR3 is built from 12 residues. CDR1 is MDHEN, CDR2 SYDVKM, per germline. CDR3 sequence reads: CASSPGLDTQYF. In DNA form, the CDR3 reads TGTGCCAGCAGTCCCGGGTTAGATACGCAGTATTTT.

This clone was found a few times. The genes are TRBV6-6 and TRBJ2-3; D is ambiguous. Germline-derived CDR1 and CDR2 are MNHNY and SVGAGI (reference sequence). V shed 5 bases and J shed 6 bases, with 12 bases lying between them. There are 13 residues in the CDR3. CDR3 residues: CASSQTLGDTQYF. As DNA, the CDR3 is TGTGCCAGCAGTCAAACATTGGGGGATACGCAGTATTTT.

CDR3 in DNA: TGTGCCAGCAGTGTCCTGAGGGTGTACGAGCAGTACTTC. As protein: CASSVLRVYEQYF. The chain couples TRBV2 to TRBJ2-7; D is possibly TRBD2 (5 bases). This CDR3 is built from 13 residues. Trimming took off 4 bases at V and 4 bases at J, with 11 bases between the two ends. Germline V gene lookup returns CDR1 SNHLY and CDR2 FYNNEI.

The chain is built from TRBV4-1 and TRBJ2-7; 10 nucleotides match TRBD2. This CDR3 contains 17 residues. Germline V gene lookup returns CDR1 MGHRA and CDR2 YSYEKL. V shed 1 base and J 5 bases; nucleotides not matched to a gene: 11. The chain's CDR3 is CASSQGIPGLASHEQYF. The CDR3 coding sequence is TGCGCCAGCAGCCAAGGGATCCCGGGACTAGCGAGCCACGAGCAGTACTTC.

The sample holds a few counts of this clone. J is TRBJ2-7 and V is TRBV23-1; D not resolved. TRBV23-1 is flagged as an ORF with uncertain function. The germline V and J ends were trimmed by 7 bases and 5 bases, with 6 bases remaining between them. The CDR3 sequence is 10 residues long. The CDR3 coding sequence is TGCGCCAGCATATGGAACGAGCAGTACTTC. It encodes CASIWNEQYF.

The J gene is TRBJ2-1, the V gene TRBV5-6, with 9 bases fitting TRBD2. Looked up from germline, CDR1 is SGHDT and CDR2 is YYEEEE. With 4 bases clipped from V and 0 bases from J, the junction kept 8 bases outside the gene matches. The CDR3 sequence is 17 residues long. CDR3 protein: CASSPLAGGPSYNEQFF. In DNA form, the CDR3 reads TGTGCCAGCAGCCCCCTGGCGGGAGGGCCCTCCTACAATGAGCAGTTCTTC.

V and J are TRBV6-5 and TRBJ2-1, with D perhaps matching TRBD2 (5 bases). The CDR3 extends over 13 amino acids. Looked up from germline, CDR1 is MNHEY and CDR2 is SVGAGI. The V and J ends lost 0 bases and 8 bases respectively, with 8 bases between them. Here the CDR3 DNA reads TGTGCCAGCAGTTACTCGAGGGCATATGAGCAGTTCTTC. This translates into CASSYSRAYEQFF.

This chain joins TRBV30 and TRBJ2-2; unclear D gene. This CDR3 contains 14 residues. Germline loops: CDR1 GTSNPN, CDR2 SVGIG (reference sequence). Trimming shortened V by 6 bases and J by 5 bases, and 16 bases separated the two germline ends. The CDR3 sequence is CACPPHRPTGELFF. The CDR3 DNA is TGTGCCTGCCCGCCGCACAGACCTACCGGGGAGCTGTTTTTT.

This clone occurred a few times. The J gene is TRBJ2-1, the V gene TRBV19, with D possibly called TRBD1 or TRBD2 (5 bases each). Trimming took off 3 bases at V and 1 base at J, with 13 bases between the two ends. Germline assignment: CDR1 LNHDA and CDR2 SQIVND (reference sequence). This CDR3 comprises 16 residues. The CDR3 loop reads CASSMGWGFSYNEQFF. In DNA, the CDR3 is TGTGCCAGTAGTATGGGTTGGGGGTTTTCCTACAATGAGCAGTTCTTC.

This clone was counted many times. The chain recombines TRBV4-3 with TRBJ2-1; 12 nucleotides match TRBD2. CDR3 length: 16 amino acids. After removal of 0 bases from V and 8 bases from J, the junction contained 5 bases not matched to a gene. Germline V CDR1 and CDR2: LGHNA, YSLEER. CDR3 sequence reads: CASSQDRLAGVYEQFF. In DNA form, the CDR3 reads TGCGCCAGCAGCCAAGATCGACTAGCGGGAGTCTATGAGCAGTTCTTC.

This clone appeared a few times. The chain uses TRBV29-1 and TRBJ2-2, with D unclear. The germline V gene has CDR1 SQVTM and CDR2 ANQGSEA. Trimming removed 7 bases at V and 4 bases at J, with 13 bases between. The CDR3 has 13 residues. CDR3 in amino acids: CSATLSGTGELFF. CDR3 DNA: TGCAGCGCCACTCTCTCGGGCACCGGGGAGCTGTTTTTT.

This clone turned up a few times. The rearrangement links TRBV25-1 to TRBJ2-1; TRBD1 aligns across 8 bases. The germline V gene encodes CDR1 MGHDK and CDR2 SYGVNS. The V gene end was trimmed by 1 base and the J gene end by 8 bases; junction bases not matched to a gene: 7. This CDR3 has 15 residues. In DNA form, the CDR3 reads TGTGCCAGCAGTGAATGGGGCAGGGGGCTGGATGAGCAGTTCTTC. Translation gives CASSEWGRGLDEQFF.

This clone appeared once. V gene TRBV19 combines with J gene TRBJ2-7; D uncertain. Germline lookup yields CDR1 LNHDA and CDR2 SQIVND (reference sequence). Trimming pared 1 base from V and 7 bases from J, leaving 14 bases between. The CDR3 runs 14 residues. In nucleotides, the CDR3 is TGTGCCAGTAGTATAGTTCCCGGGTCTGGAGAGCAGTACTTC. Encoded protein: CASSIVPGSGEQYF.

The rearrangement uses TRBV18 and TRBJ2-7; tentatively, D is TRBD1 (6 bases). The germline V and J ends were trimmed by 2 bases and 4 bases, with 9 bases remaining between them. CDR1 and CDR2 (germline): KGHSH, LQKENI. The CDR3 runs 13 residues. The DNA of the CDR3 is TGTGCCAGCTCACCAGGGGGCTCGTACGAGCAGTACTTC. This encodes CASSPGGSYEQYF.

The chain is built from TRBV7-9 and TRBJ1-2; 10 positions agree with TRBD1. V gave up 5 bases and J gave up 2 bases; unmatched junction bases: 8. This CDR3 spans 16 amino acids. CDR1 SEHNR and CDR2 FQNEAQ come from the germline V gene (reference sequence). The CDR3 DNA is TGTGCCAGCAGCGCCCAGACAGGGGGCGGAAACTATGGCTACACCTTC. This translates into CASSAQTGGGNYGYTF.

The J gene is TRBJ2-3, the V gene TRBV7-9; D possibly corresponds to TRBD2 (5 bases). The germline gives CDR1 SEHNR, CDR2 FQNEAQ (reference sequence). V gave up 2 bases and J gave up 2 bases, with 14 bases separating them. CDR3 length: 16 residues. The CDR3 is CASSLSSGGYTDTQYF. The CDR3 coding sequence is TGTGCCAGCAGCTTATCGAGCGGAGGATACACAGATACGCAGTATTTT.

The chain carries TRBV10-3 and TRBJ2-3, with TRBD2 matching over 12 bases. V lost 7 bases and J lost 4; bases outside the gene matches: 12. CDR3 size: 17 residues. Germline V CDR1 and CDR2: ENHRY, SYGVKD. CDR3 residues: CAIIPSGGAKRADTQYF. The CDR3 DNA reads as TGTGCCATCATACCTAGCGGGGGGGCAAAGAGGGCAGATACGCAGTATTTT.

This clone was picked up one time. The J gene is TRBJ2-7, the V gene TRBV6-1; a weak D match, TRBD1 (6 bases). V gave up 6 bases and J gave up 2 bases, with 11 bases separating them. The V gene's germline CDR1 is MNHNS and CDR2 SASEGT. The CDR3 has 13 amino acids. The CDR3 DNA reads TGTGCCAGCAGCCAGGGGCAGACCTACGAGCAGTACTTC. Translated: CASSQGQTYEQYF.

The rearrangement joins TRBV29-1 to TRBJ2-2; possible D gene TRBD1, 6 bases. The CDR3 has 15 residues. Between the trimmed V and J ends, which lost 1 base and 7 bases, there was a span of 16 bases. The germline V gene encodes CDR1 SQVTM and CDR2 ANQGSEA. DNA for the CDR3: TGCAGCGTTGAAGGTCCAGGGGAAGGAAGCGGGGAGCTGTTTTTT. Residues: CSVEGPGEGSGELFF.

This clone has only a few counts. The chain recombines TRBV4-1 with TRBJ2-1; possible D gene TRBD2, 6 bases. Between the trimmed V and J ends, which lost 5 bases and 9 bases, there was a span of 14 bases. Germline assignment: CDR1 MGHRA and CDR2 YSYEKL. This CDR3 comprises 13 residues. CDR3 in amino acids: CASSSSGWGEQFF. CDR3 DNA sequence: TGCGCCAGCAGCTCAAGCGGGTGGGGTGAGCAGTTCTTC.

The gene calls are TRBV7-9 and TRBJ2-7; possibly TRBD2 for D (5 bases). This CDR3 has 13 residues. Germline loops: CDR1 SEHNR, CDR2 FQNEAQ (reference sequence). With 7 bases removed from V and 2 bases from J, the gap between germline ends came to 12 bases. CDR3 DNA sequence: TGTGCCAGCACCACCAGCGGAGCCTACGAGCAGTACTTC. It encodes CASTTSGAYEQYF.

The chain couples TRBV4-3 to TRBJ1-2; D remains ambiguous. CDR1 and CDR2 (germline): LGHNA, YSLEER. V was cut by 4 bases and J by 5 bases, with 17 bases left in between. This CDR3 has 15 amino acids. Here the CDR3 DNA reads TGCGCCAGCAGCCGAACCGTGACGGTGATTTATGGCTACACCTTC. Residues: CASSRTVTVIYGYTF.

V usage is TRBV5-1 and J usage is TRBJ2-5, with 7 nucleotides matching TRBD2. The CDR3 is 16 residues long. Per the germline V gene, CDR1 is SGHRS and CDR2 is YFSETQ. The junction had 15 bases not matched to a gene; V was cut back by 5 bases and J by 5 bases. The CDR3 protein is CASSPLAAHITETQYF. CDR3 DNA: TGCGCCAGCAGTCCCCTAGCGGCCCATATAACGGAGACCCAGTACTTC.

This clone showed up just a few times. This rearrangement joins TRBV6-1 to TRBJ2-5, with 14 bases fitting TRBD2. The CDR3 runs 14 residues. The germline V gene encodes CDR1 MNHNS and CDR2 SASEGT. The V and J ends lost 6 bases and 5 bases, in that order; junction bases with no gene match: 2. CDR3 in amino acids: CASSRLAGGETQYF. CDR3 in DNA: TGTGCCAGCAGCCGACTAGCGGGAGGGGAGACCCAGTACTTC.